Listed here are 20 T cell receptor beta chains from one sample, sequenced in a study of blood T cell repertoires in COVID-19. The table came from immunoSEQ multiplex PCR; TCRdb's copy has only in-frame clones and leaves some out. Seen here are about 360,000 clones, about 89% observed once, and the top ten hold about 1.5%. The sample taken for sequencing was PBMCs or T cells enriched from blood (not recorded which). These receptors came from a man aged 25 to 40 who had recovered from COVID-19.

This chain joins TRBV2 and TRBJ1-1; a weak D match, TRBD1 (6 bases). V was pared by 5 bases and J by 0 bases, with 10 bases between. CDR3 length equals 14 residues. Germline V gene lookup returns CDR1 SNHLY and CDR2 FYNNEI. This chain's CDR3 is CASSNRAMNTEAFF. In DNA form, the CDR3 reads TGTGCCAGCAGTAACAGGGCGATGAACACTGAAGCTTTCTTT. The whole variable domain, remainder taken from reference TRBV2 and TRBJ1-1, is EPEVTQTPSHQVTQMGQEVILRCVPISNHLYFYWYRQILGQKVEFLVSFYNNEISEKSEIFDDQFSVERPDGSNFTLKIRSTKLEDSAMYFCASSNRAMNTEAFFGQGTRLTVV.

The chain uses TRBV6-2 or TRBV6-3 and TRBJ1-4; possibly TRBD1 for D (5 bases). There are 19 residues in the CDR3. The V and J ends lost 2 bases and 0 bases respectively, with 19 bases between them. Germline lookup yields CDR1 MNHEY and CDR2 SVGEGT. The CDR3 DNA is TGTGCCAGCAGTTACCCAACCCACGGACAACAGGCAACTAATGAAAAACTGTTTTTT. It specifies CASSYPTHGQQATNEKLFF.

The DNA of the CDR3 is TGTGCCACCAATAACAGGGCTGGAAACACCATATATTTT. Its translation is CATNNRAGNTIYF. V is TRBV6-6 and J is TRBJ1-3, with D possibly being TRBD1 (6 bases). This CDR3 has 13 residues. The germline V gene encodes CDR1 MNHNY and CDR2 SVGAGI (reference sequence). The ends were cut back, 10 bases at V and 2 bases at J, with 12 bases in the middle.

J is TRBJ2-7 and V is TRBV14; TRBD1 might be the D (6 bases). Germline loops: CDR1 SGHDN, CDR2 FVKESK. V dropped 3 bases and J dropped 1 base, with 10 bases sitting between them. This CDR3 comprises 14 residues. CDR3 region: CASSQGAPSYEQYF. The DNA of the CDR3 is TGTGCCAGCAGCCAGGGGGCGCCGTCCTACGAGCAGTACTTC.

V usage is TRBV18 and J usage is TRBJ1-1, with D possibly being TRBD1 (5 bases). V was cut by 8 bases and J by 3 bases, with 10 bases left in between. Germline V gene data show CDR1 as KGHSH and CDR2 as LQKENI. CDR3 length: 12 amino acids. Here the CDR3 DNA reads TGTGCCAGCGCCCCGGGGGACACTGAAGCTTTCTTT. It translates to CASAPGDTEAFF.

The V and J genes are TRBV19 and TRBJ1-5; 7 positions agree with TRBD1. Trimming cost V 5 bases and J 7 bases; bases outside gene matches: 11. CDR1 is LNHDA and CDR2 is SQIVND in the germline V gene (reference sequence). This CDR3 has 15 residues. The CDR3, as DNA: TGTGCCAGTAGTCCAAGACAGGGCCCCGAGCAGCCCCAGCATTTT. This translates into CASSPRQGPEQPQHF.

The count of this clone is one. The chain joins TRBV5-4 to TRBJ1-2, with 7 nucleotides matching TRBD1. Per the germline V gene, CDR1 is SGHNT and CDR2 is YYREEE (reference sequence). The CDR3 extends over 18 amino acids. Unmatched junction bases numbered 19, after V lost 0 bases and J lost 8 bases. The CDR3 DNA is TGTGCCAGCAGCTTGGAAAGCGACAGGGTATTACCCACTAGGGGCTACACCTTC. Its translation is CASSLESDRVLPTRGYTF.

V usage is TRBV19 and J usage is TRBJ2-1; tentative D call: TRBD2 (7 bases). The germline gives CDR1 LNHDA, CDR2 SQIVND (reference sequence). V gave up 3 bases and J gave up 6 bases, with 18 bases separating them. The CDR3 length is 16 residues. DNA of the CDR3: TGTGCCAGTAGTATGAGAGGCGGGGGCTGGTCCAATGAGCAGTTCTTC. Encoded protein: CASSMRGGGWSNEQFF.

This clone came up a few times. This chain connects TRBV9 to TRBJ1-2, with 7 bases identical to TRBD1. In germline, CDR1 is SGDLS, CDR2 YYNGEE. The CDR3 is 17 amino acids. The V and J ends lost 4 bases and 2 bases, in that order; junction bases with no gene match: 14. Here the CDR3 DNA reads TGTGCCAGCAGCTCCGAGGTGTATCAGGGGGAGAACTATGGCTACACCTTC. This codes for CASSSEVYQGENYGYTF. Drawing the rest from reference TRBV9 and TRBJ1-2, the complete variable domain is DSGVTQTPKHLITATGQRVTLRCSPRSGDLSVYWYQQSLDQGLQFLIQYYNGEERAKGNILERFSAQQFPDLHSELNLSSLELGDSALYFCASSSEVYQGENYGYTFGSGTRLTVV.

This chain joins TRBV24-1 and TRBJ2-5; 8 nucleotides align to TRBD2. This CDR3 region has 17 residues. V was pared by 2 bases and J by 10 bases, with 17 bases of the junction left unmatched. In germline, CDR1 is KGHDR, CDR2 SFDVKD. This CDR3 reads CATSDSIDGAYGGGQYF. CDR3 nucleotides: TGTGCCACCAGTGATTCTATCGACGGAGCCTACGGGGGGGGCCAGTACTTC.

The rearrangement joins TRBV2 to TRBJ1-5; TRBD1 agrees at 7 bases. Germline CDR1 is SNHLY and CDR2 is FYNNEI. CDR3 length: 14 amino acids. Trimming took 8 bases from V and 7 from J; bases not matched to a gene: 11. The CDR3 coding sequence is TGTGCCAGCGATGACAGGGTGGGATACCAGCCCCAGCATTTT. Translation gives CASDDRVGYQPQHF.

This clone was counted once. The V and J genes are TRBV18 and TRBJ1-1; D perhaps matches TRBD1 (6 bases). CDR1 KGHSH and CDR2 LQKENI come from the germline V gene. The CDR3 totals 13 residues. With 0 bases removed from V and 6 bases from J, the gap between germline ends came to 8 bases. This CDR3 is CASSPPAGAEAFF. The CDR3, as DNA: TGTGCCAGCTCACCACCGGCAGGGGCTGAAGCTTTCTTT.

The J gene is TRBJ1-2, the V gene TRBV14; 7 bases agree with TRBD1. After removal of 2 bases from V and 3 bases from J, the junction contained 3 bases not matched to a gene. The CDR3 runs to 14 residues. The germline V gene encodes CDR1 SGHDN and CDR2 FVKESK. CDR3 protein: CASSQIGTDYGYTF. DNA for the CDR3: TGTGCCAGCAGCCAAATCGGGACAGACTATGGCTACACCTTC. Looking up the rest from reference TRBV14 and TRBJ1-2 gives the full variable domain: EAGVTQFPSHSVIEKGQTVTLRCDPISGHDNLYWYRRVMGKEIKFLLHFVKESKQDESGMPNNRFLAERTGGTYSTLKVQPAELEDSGVYFCASSQIGTDYGYTFGSGTRLTVV.

This chain joins TRBV6-2 or TRBV6-3 and TRBJ1-5, with D uncertain. Germline CDR1 and CDR2: MNHEY and SVGEGT. This CDR3 spans 18 amino acids. The ends were cut back, 6 bases at V and 1 base at J, with 22 bases in the middle. The CDR3 here is CASSQYFGVVTSNQPQHF. The CDR3 nucleotides are TGTGCCAGCAGCCAATACTTCGGGGTAGTAACGAGCAATCAGCCCCAGCATTTT.

V and J are TRBV27 and TRBJ2-2; TRBD1 matches at 7 bases. In germline, CDR1 is MNHEY, CDR2 SMNVEV (reference sequence). There are 14 residues in the CDR3. With V trimmed by 8 bases and J by 4 bases, 7 bases remained unmatched. CDR3 sequence: CASRLDRATGELFF. CDR3 in DNA: TGTGCCAGCCGTCTCGACAGGGCCACCGGGGAGCTGTTTTTT.

V usage is TRBV6-5 and J usage is TRBJ1-6; D is perhaps TRBD1 (5 bases). Trimming removed 7 bases at V and 9 bases at J, with 10 bases between. CDR1 and CDR2 from the germline V gene are MNHEY and SVGAGI. The CDR3 spans 12 residues. The CDR3 sequence is CASMGGTSPLHF. In DNA, the CDR3 is TGTGCCAGCATGGGAGGGACTTCACCCCTCCACTTT.

This chain links TRBV7-3 with TRBJ2-3, with D maybe TRBD2 (6 bases). The CDR3 runs 15 residues. V gave up 6 bases and J gave up 2 bases, with 15 bases separating them. Germline V gene data show CDR1 as SGHTA and CDR2 as FQGTGA. The CDR3 is CASSPRDSYTDTQYF. The CDR3 bases are TGTGCCAGCAGTCCCCGGGACTCATACACAGATACGCAGTATTTT.

This chain connects TRBV29-1 to TRBJ1-3; possibly TRBD1 for D (6 bases). The V and J ends lost 3 bases and 4 bases respectively, with 10 bases between them. The CDR3 has 13 residues. The V gene's germline CDR1 is SQVTM and CDR2 ANQGSEA. The CDR3 DNA sequence: TGCAGCGTTGATACTACAGGGGGAAACACCATATATTTT. Its protein is CSVDTTGGNTIYF.

This clone has only one observation. The CDR3 nucleotides are TGTGCCAGCAGAAAACAGAGTAACTATGGCTACACCTTC. This encodes CASRKQSNYGYTF. The rearrangement joins TRBV12-3 or TRBV12-4 to TRBJ1-2; D gene ambiguous. Trimming cost V 6 bases and J 1 base, with 9 bases left between them. The CDR3 length is 13 residues.

This sequence joins TRBV11-3 and TRBJ2-1; perhaps TRBD1 as D (5 bases). Trimming pared 5 bases from V and 10 bases from J, leaving 12 bases between. The CDR3 is 12 amino acids. CDR1 is SGHNT, CDR2 YENEEA, per germline. In nucleotides, the CDR3 is TGTGCCAGCAGCCCAGGGCTTGGGGAGCAGTTCTTC. It yields the protein CASSPGLGEQFF.